These T cell receptor beta chains were read from a single sample in a study of shared clonotypes between healthy human individuals. Repertoires were generated with immunoSEQ multiplex PCR, while TCRdb's copy carries only in-frame clones and drops some. The sample lists about 490,000 clones, around 80% occurring once. The material sequenced was PBMCs. These receptors were collected from a woman aged 40 to 50 in good health. Some clones in this sample may be carry-over from other donors' samples. CDR3s include the opening cysteine and the closing phenylalanine or tryptophan. Fields, in order: D gene, J gene, V gene, clone size, CDR3 length, CDR3 DNA, CDR3 protein. The D gene is left open where the match is weak. Part of the rows lack a size; the others show once, few, many or a class for expanded clones.

NA	TRBJ2-6	TRBV29-1	many	13	TGCAGCGTTGACTGGGCCGGGGCCAACGTCCTGACTTTC	CSVDWAGANVLTF
TRBD1	TRBJ1-2	TRBV6-5	few	15	TGTGCCAGCAGTGCCGGACAGGGAGGCAACTATGGCTACACCTTC	CASSAGQGGNYGYTF
NA	TRBJ2-1	TRBV7-9	NA	16	TGTGCCAGCAGCCGAACCGGGACATCATATGACAATGAGCAGTTCTTC	CASSRTGTSYDNEQFF
NA	TRBJ1-2	TRBV5-1	few	16	TGCGCCAGCAGCCCTCCCGGCAGGGAGGTTGTGGGTGGCTACACCTTC	CASSPPGREVVGGYTF
NA	TRBJ2-1	TRBV18	NA	13	TGTGCCAGCTCTCCGGACGTAAACGAGGAGCAGTTCTTC	CASSPDVNEEQFF
NA	TRBJ2-4	TRBV28	NA	16	TGTGCCAGCAGTTCTGGGGGGGAAGACAGGGGATACCGTGTGCACTTC	CASSSGGEDRGYRVHF
NA	TRBJ2-6	TRBV14	NA	13	TGTGCCAGCCGGAACTCTGGGGCCAACGTCCTGACTTTC	CASRNSGANVLTF
NA	TRBJ1-5	TRBV11-2	few	13	TGTGCCAGCAGCTTGGCAGACTATCAGCCCCAGCATTTT	CASSLADYQPQHF
TRBD2	TRBJ2-2	TRBV18	NA	19	TGTGCCAGCTCACCATGGGATAGCGGGAGGGCAACGAACACCGGGGAGCTGTTTTTT	CASSPWDSGRATNTGELFF
TRBD1	TRBJ2-7	TRBV30	few	16	TGTGCCTGGAGTGTAAGCGGTCAGGGGGCTTTGTCTCGGCAGTACTTC	CAWSVSGQGALSRQYF
TRBD2	TRBJ2-3	TRBV9	NA	15	TGTGCCAGCAGCGTACTAGCGGGACGCGGAGATACGCAGTATTTT	CASSVLAGRGDTQYF
NA	TRBJ2-7	TRBV6-5	NA	15	TGTGCCAGCAGTTACTCGGGGACTGGGTCCTACGAGCAGTACTTC	CASSYSGTGSYEQYF
TRBD2	TRBJ2-7	TRBV7-2	NA	15	TGTGCCAGCAGCCAAGGACTAGCGGGAAGGGCCGAGCAGTACTTC	CASSQGLAGRAEQYF
NA	TRBJ2-1	TRBV28	NA	14	TGTGCCAGCAGTTTTGGGGGGTCGTACAATGAGCAGTTCTTC	CASSFGGSYNEQFF
NA	TRBJ2-7	TRBV4-3	few	15	TGCGCCAGCAGCCAAGAGATTGCGGAGGGCTACGAGCAGTACTTC	CASSQEIAEGYEQYF
NA	TRBJ1-4	TRBV7-8	NA	14	TGTGCCAGCAGCTTAAGGGCGGGGGTCGAAAAACTGTTTTTT	CASSLRAGVEKLFF
TRBD1	TRBJ2-3	TRBV5-1	NA	15	TGCGCCAGCAGCTTATGGGGACAGGGCACAGATACGCAGTATTTT	CASSLWGQGTDTQYF
NA	TRBJ1-2	TRBV5-1	few	13	TGCGCCAGCAGCCGGGATCCGGGCTATGGCTACACCTTC	CASSRDPGYGYTF
NA	TRBJ2-5	TRBV7-2	NA	14	TGTGCCAGCAGCTTAGTGCCGGGGAGCGAGACCCAGTACTTC	CASSLVPGSETQYF
TRBD1	TRBJ2-2	TRBV6-1	NA	14	TGTGCCAGCAACTGGGACAGGGGGACCGGGGAGCTGTTTTTT	CASNWDRGTGELFF
NA	TRBJ2-5	TRBV7-9	NA	13	TGTGCCAGCAGCTTGGACAGCCAAGAGACCCAGTACTTC	CASSLDSQETQYF
TRBD2	TRBJ2-2	TRBV15	once	19	TGTGCCACCAGCAGAGGAGGACTAGCGGGAGGTCCCACCCCCGGGGAGCTGTTTTTT	CATSRGGLAGGPTPGELFF
TRBD2	TRBJ2-3	TRBV4-3	NA	15	TGCGCCAGCAGCCAGGACATGGGAGGGAGGGATACGCAGTATTTT	CASSQDMGGRDTQYF
NA	TRBJ1-3	TRBV27	NA	16	TGTGCCAGCAGTGGGGGCCCTCCGCGTGCTGGAAACACCATATATTTT	CASSGGPPRAGNTIYF
NA	TRBJ2-1	TRBV7-2	NA	13	TGTGCCAGCAGCTTAGACCGAAGGAATGAGCAGTTCTTC	CASSLDRRNEQFF
NA	TRBJ1-1	TRBV7-9	NA	16	TGTGCCAGCAGCTCCGTAGCAGGAATCAGGGCCACTGAAGCTTTCTTT	CASSSVAGIRATEAFF
NA	TRBJ2-3	TRBV5-4	NA	12	TGTGCCAGCAGCTCAGGGGAAAATACGCAGTATTTT	CASSSGENTQYF
TRBD1	TRBJ2-7	TRBV19	NA	13	TGTGCCAGTAGTAAGGACAGGGAAAACGAGCAGTACTTC	CASSKDRENEQYF
TRBD1	TRBJ2-7	TRBV6-5	NA	14	TGTGCCAGCAGTTTGGACAGGGGGCCCTACGAGCAGTACTTC	CASSLDRGPYEQYF
TRBD1	TRBJ1-1	TRBV15	NA	14	TGTGCCACCAGTTTAGGGACAGTAAACACTGAAGCTTTCTTT	CATSLGTVNTEAFF
NA	TRBJ2-1	TRBV27	NA	16	TGTGCCAGCAGCCGGGGTGTCAGGGGTGGTGACAATGAGCAGTTCTTC	CASSRGVRGGDNEQFF
TRBD1	TRBJ2-5	TRBV4-2	NA	15	TGTGCCAGCAGCCAAGATGCCACAGGGGGGGAGACCCAGTACTTC	CASSQDATGGETQYF